The TCR beta chain under discussion was sequenced for a study of T cell repertoires in cytomegalovirus infection. Study context: From public TCR beta signatures came an indication of both CMV infection and matching HLA type.

This clonotype was counted ten times or more. A single record per CDR3 protein comes from TCRdb applying MiXCR to the reads. Altogether almost 550,000 distinct CDR3 sequences are present, about 15% being singletons, with the ten largest covering 20% to 30%. V was shortened by 2 bases and J by 6 bases, with 18 bases between the two germline ends. The CDR3 loop spans 16 amino acids. Germline values: CDR1 MDHEN, CDR2 SYDVKM. The chain recombines TRBV28 with TRBJ2-3; maybe TRBD2 (5 bases). The sequence came from a human donor in good health (CMV status not recorded). Some clones in this sample may be carry-over from other donors' samples. Source material: CD8+ T cells from PBMCs. The CDR3 is CASSLHAQEVQDTQYF. In DNA form, the CDR3 reads TGTGCCAGCAGTTTACACGCGCAGGAGGTCCAGGATACGCAGTATTTT. The complete variable domain, with remaining parts taken from reference TRBV28 and TRBJ2-3, reads DVKVTQSSRYLVKRTGEKVFLECVQDMDHENMFWYRQDPGLGLRLIYFSYDVKMKEKGDIPEGYSVSREKKERFSLILESASTNQTSMYLCASSLHAQEVQDTQYFGPGTRLTVL.